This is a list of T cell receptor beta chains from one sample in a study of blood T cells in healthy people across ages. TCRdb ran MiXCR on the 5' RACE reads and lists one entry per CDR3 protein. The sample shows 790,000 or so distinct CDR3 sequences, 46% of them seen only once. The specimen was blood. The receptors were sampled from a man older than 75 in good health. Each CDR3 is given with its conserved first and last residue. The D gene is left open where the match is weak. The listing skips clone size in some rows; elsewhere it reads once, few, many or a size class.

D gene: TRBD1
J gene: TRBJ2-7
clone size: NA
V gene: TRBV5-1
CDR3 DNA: TGCGCCAGCAGCTTGCAGGGGGCGGACAATGAGCAGTACTTC
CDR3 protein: CASSLQGADNEQYF

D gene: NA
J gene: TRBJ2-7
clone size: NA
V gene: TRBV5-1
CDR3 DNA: TGCGCCAGCAGCTTGGAGGCAGGAAACTCCTACGAGCAGTACTTC
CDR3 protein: CASSLEAGNSYEQYF

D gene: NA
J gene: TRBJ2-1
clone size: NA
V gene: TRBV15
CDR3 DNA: TGTGCCACCAGCAGAGATCCCAGTCGACACAATGAGCAGTTCTTC
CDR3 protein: CATSRDPSRHNEQFF

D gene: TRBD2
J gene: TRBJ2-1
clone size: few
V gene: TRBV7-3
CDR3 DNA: TGTGCCAGCAGCCAACTAGCGGGAGGATCGCGCGAGCAGTTCTTC
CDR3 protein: CASSQLAGGSREQFF

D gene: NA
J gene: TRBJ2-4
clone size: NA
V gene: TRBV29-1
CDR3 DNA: TGCAGCGTTCAGGGGACGGGTCTTTTGGGAGCCAAAAACATTCAGTACTTC
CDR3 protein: CSVQGTGLLGAKNIQYF

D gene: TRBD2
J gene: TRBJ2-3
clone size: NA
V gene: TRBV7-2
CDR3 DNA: TGTGCCAGCAGCCCCCAAGTGGGGAGCGGGGCAGATACGCAGTATTTT
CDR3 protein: CASSPQVGSGADTQYF

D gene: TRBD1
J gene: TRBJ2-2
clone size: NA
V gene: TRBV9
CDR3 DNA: TGTGCCAGCAGCGCCCGGGACAGGGCGACCACCGGGGAGCTGTTTTTT
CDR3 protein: CASSARDRATTGELFF

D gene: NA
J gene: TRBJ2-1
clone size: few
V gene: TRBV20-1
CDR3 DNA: TGCAGTGCTAGAGATCAGCTAGCCGGAACCTACAATGAGCAGTTCTTC
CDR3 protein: CSARDQLAGTYNEQFF

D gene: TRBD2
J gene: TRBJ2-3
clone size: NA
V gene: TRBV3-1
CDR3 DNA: TGTGCCAGCAGCCATGGACTAGCGGGAGACAGATACGCGTATTTT
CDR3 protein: CASSHGLAGDRYAYF

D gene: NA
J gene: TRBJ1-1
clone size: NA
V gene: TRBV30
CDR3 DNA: TGTGCCTGGAGTGTAAACTGGGACTCTCAAGCTTTCTTT
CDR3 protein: CAWSVNWDSQAFF

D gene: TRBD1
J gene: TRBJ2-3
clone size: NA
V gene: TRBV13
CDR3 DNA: TGTGCCAGCAGCTTAGGCGTGACAGGGGGCGCGGATACGCAGTATTTT
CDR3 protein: CASSLGVTGGADTQYF

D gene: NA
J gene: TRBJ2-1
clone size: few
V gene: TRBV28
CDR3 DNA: TGTGCCAGCAGTTTTGCCCTGGGGGAGCAGTTCTTC
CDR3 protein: CASSFALGEQFF

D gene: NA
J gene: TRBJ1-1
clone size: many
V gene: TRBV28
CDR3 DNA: TGTGCCACCAGTGACCCTAAGGAGGCTTTCTTT
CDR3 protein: CATSDPKEAFF

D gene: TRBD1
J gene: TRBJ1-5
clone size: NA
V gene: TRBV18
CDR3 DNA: TGTGCCAGCTCACCACCCGACAGGGTAAATCAGCCCCAGCATTTT
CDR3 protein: CASSPPDRVNQPQHF